This T cell receptor beta chain was recovered during a study of early T cells in non-severe SARS-CoV-2 infection (dated by TCRdb to about 2021). Describing the broader study: Because TCR sequencing was done on bulk RNA from unsorted whole blood, the alpha and beta chains could not be paired. What the authors observed across the whole study: Matching against VDJdb was skewed toward anti-spike CD8 responses, likely underestimated virus-specific expansions, and missed private and CD4 specificities.

V gives up 3 bases and J gives up 4 bases, and the segment between their germline ends measures 7 bases. Looking up the germline V gene yields CDR1 SGHDN and CDR2 FVKESK. The CDR3 measures 13 amino acids from cysteine to phenylalanine. Only the CDR3 portion is preserved as DNA: 39 bases, with reading frame beginning at the first base. The library was prepared using 5' RACE. Sequencing was performed on a NextSeq 500. Unique molecular identifiers were attached to individual cDNA molecules in the TCR library protocol so that sequencing error and PCR bias could be corrected. Both TCR alpha and beta chains were sequenced, and tight co-correlation was observed between alpha and beta sequence abundances in each sample. Turning to the authors' computational methods: V gene, J gene and CDR3 annotation of TCR sequences was performed with Decombinator V4. Expanded TCRs were defined as changing significantly between any two time points under a Poisson model with p below 0.0001. TCR abundances were normalised to the total number of TCRs sequenced per sample and expressed as counts per million. TRAV1-2 paired with TRAJ12, TRAJ20 or TRAJ33 defined MAIT TCRs, while TRAV10 paired with TRAJ18 defined iNKT TCRs. VDJdb, accessed on 1 November 2021, was searched for TCRs annotated for CMV, EBV and SARS-CoV-2, and TCRs annotated for more than one antigen were excluded. In TCRdb, the public reads were trimmed at Q25 with fastp and aligned with MiXCR, with productive beta chains retained. Records with the same CDR3 protein are collapsed into one entry carrying the most frequent genes and DNA. For this entry, the V and J calls and clone size follow TCRdb and not the study's own pipeline. In this sample the table shows some 30,000 distinct CDR3 sequences, over 9% of which occur a single time. Over 10% of the sample is held by the ten biggest clonotypes.

This was a case-control study nested in a cohort of healthcare workers in London, UK, who had nasopharyngeal swab PCR tests and blood samples taken every week. Between 23 and 31 March 2020, the week of the UK lockdown, healthcare workers were enrolled and then followed up weekly for as long as 16 weeks. This clonotype came up many times. Its antigen remains unidentified. It has no much larger one-base neighbor in the sample; base qualities were not kept. Sequenced sample: whole blood. This sequence uses TRBV14 and TRBJ2-1; TRBD1 is a possible D gene, resting on 5 matching bases. The TCR originated in an adult who was a healthcare worker with PCR-confirmed SARS-CoV-2 infection or an uninfected control (not recorded which). The DNA sequence is given as TGTGCCAGCAGCCAGGGGCGGTACAATGAGCAGTTCTTC. Translated, this is CASSQGRYNEQFF.